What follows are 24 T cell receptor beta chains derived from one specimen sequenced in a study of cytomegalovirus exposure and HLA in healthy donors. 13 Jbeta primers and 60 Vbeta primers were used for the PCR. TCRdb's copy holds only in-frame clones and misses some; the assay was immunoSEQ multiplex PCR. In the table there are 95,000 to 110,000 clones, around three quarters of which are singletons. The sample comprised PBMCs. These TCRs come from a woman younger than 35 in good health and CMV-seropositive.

CDR3 bases: TGCGCCGGTGGACAGGGGTACTATGGCTACACCTTC. It translates to CAGGQGYYGYTF. The rearrangement joins TRBV29-1 to TRBJ1-2; 9 bases are shared with TRBD1. CDR3 length equals 12 residues. Germline assignment: CDR1 SQVTM and CDR2 ANQGSEA.

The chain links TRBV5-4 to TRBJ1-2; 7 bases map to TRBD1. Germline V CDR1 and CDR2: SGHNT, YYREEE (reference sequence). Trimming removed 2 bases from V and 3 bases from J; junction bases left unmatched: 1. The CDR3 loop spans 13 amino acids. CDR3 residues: CASSLGGDYGYTF. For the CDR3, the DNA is TGTGCCAGCAGCTTAGGGGGCGACTATGGCTACACCTTC.

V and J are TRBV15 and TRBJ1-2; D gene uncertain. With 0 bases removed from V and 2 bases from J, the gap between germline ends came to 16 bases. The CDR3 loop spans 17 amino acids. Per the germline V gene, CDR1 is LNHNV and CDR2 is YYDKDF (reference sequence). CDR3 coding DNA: TGTGCCACCAGCAGAGATCGGGAAACGGGTCAGAACTATGGCTACACCTTC. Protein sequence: CATSRDRETGQNYGYTF.

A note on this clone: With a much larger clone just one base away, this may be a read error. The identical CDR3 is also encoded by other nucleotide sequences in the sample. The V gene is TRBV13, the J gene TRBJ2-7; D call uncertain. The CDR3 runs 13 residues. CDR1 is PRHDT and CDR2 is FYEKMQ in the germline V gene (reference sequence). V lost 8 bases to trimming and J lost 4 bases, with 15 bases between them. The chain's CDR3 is CASCTPGGYEQYF. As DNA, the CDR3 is TGTGCCAGCTGCACCCCAGGTGGGTACGAGCAGTACTTC.

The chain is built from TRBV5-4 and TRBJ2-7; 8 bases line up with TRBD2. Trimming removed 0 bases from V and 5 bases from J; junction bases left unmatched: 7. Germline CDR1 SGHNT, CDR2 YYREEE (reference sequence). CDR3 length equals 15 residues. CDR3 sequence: CASSLGRSGSDEQYF. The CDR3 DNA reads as TGTGCCAGCAGCTTGGGGAGGAGCGGGAGCGACGAGCAGTACTTC.

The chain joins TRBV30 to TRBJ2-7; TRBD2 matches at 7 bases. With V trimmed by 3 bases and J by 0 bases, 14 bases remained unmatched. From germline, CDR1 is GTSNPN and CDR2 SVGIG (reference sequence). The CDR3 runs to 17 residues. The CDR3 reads CAWRPTQSRGSSYEQYF. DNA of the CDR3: TGTGCCTGGAGGCCCACCCAATCCCGCGGGAGCTCCTACGAGCAGTACTTC.

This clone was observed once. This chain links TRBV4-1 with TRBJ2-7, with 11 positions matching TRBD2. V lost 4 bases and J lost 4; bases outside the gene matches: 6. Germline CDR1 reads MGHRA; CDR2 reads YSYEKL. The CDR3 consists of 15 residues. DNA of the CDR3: TGCGCCAGCAGCCCACTAGCGGGAGAAGGATACGAGCAGTACTTC. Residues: CASSPLAGEGYEQYF.

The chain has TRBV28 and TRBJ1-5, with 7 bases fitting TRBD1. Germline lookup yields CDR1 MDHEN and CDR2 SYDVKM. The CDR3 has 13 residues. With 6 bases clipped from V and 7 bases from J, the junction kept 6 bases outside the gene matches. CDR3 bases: TGTGCCAGCAGCCCAGGGGGTGGACAGCCCCAGCATTTT. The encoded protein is CASSPGGGQPQHF.

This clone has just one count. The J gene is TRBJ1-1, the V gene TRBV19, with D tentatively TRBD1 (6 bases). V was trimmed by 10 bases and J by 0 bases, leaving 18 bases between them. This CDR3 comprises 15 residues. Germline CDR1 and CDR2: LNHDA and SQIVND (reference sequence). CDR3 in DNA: TGTGCCACCCGACCACAGGGAGGGATGAACACTGAAGCTTTCTTT. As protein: CATRPQGGMNTEAFF.

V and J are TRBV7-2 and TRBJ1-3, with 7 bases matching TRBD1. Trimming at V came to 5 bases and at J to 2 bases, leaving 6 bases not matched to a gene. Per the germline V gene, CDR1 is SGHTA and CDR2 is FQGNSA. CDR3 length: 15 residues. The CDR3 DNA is TGTGCCAGCAGCCTCGGGACAGCCACTGGAAACACCATATATTTT. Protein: CASSLGTATGNTIYF.

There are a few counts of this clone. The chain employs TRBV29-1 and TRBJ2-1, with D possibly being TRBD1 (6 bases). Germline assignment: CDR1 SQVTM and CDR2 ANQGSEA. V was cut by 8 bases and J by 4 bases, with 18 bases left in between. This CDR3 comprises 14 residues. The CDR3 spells CSIEGEARYNEQFF. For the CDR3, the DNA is TGCAGCATAGAGGGGGAAGCAAGATACAATGAGCAGTTCTTC.

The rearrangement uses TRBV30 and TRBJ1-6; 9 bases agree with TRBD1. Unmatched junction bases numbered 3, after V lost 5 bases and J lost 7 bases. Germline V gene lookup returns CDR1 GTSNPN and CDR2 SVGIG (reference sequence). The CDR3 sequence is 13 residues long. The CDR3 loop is CAWGGTGNSPLHF. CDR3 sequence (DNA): TGTGCCTGGGGGGGGACAGGGAATTCACCCCTCCACTTT.

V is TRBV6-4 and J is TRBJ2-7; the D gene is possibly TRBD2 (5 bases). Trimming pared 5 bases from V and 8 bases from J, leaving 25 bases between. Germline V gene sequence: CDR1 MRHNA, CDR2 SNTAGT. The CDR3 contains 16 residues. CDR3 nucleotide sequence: TGTGCCAGCAGTCCCTTTTCAACCGGGAACCTTATCCAGCAGTACTTC. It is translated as CASSPFSTGNLIQQYF.

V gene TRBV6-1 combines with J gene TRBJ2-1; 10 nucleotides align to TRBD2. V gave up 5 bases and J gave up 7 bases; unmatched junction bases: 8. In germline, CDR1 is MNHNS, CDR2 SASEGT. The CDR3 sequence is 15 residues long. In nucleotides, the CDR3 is TGTGCCAGCAGTTCCCTAGCGGGAGCTTGGAATGAGCAGTTCTTC. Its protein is CASSSLAGAWNEQFF.

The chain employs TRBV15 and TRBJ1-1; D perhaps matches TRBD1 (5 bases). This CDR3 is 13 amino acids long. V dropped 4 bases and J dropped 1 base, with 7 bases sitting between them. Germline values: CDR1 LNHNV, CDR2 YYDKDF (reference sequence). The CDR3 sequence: CATSKTGNTEAFF. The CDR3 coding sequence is TGTGCCACCAGCAAAACAGGGAACACTGAAGCTTTCTTT.

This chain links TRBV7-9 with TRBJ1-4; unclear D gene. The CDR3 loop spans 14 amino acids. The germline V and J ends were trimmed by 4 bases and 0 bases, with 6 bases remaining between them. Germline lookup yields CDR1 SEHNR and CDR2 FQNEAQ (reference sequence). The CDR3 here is CASSSQATNEKLFF. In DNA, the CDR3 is TGTGCCAGCAGCTCCCAGGCAACTAATGAAAAACTGTTTTTT.

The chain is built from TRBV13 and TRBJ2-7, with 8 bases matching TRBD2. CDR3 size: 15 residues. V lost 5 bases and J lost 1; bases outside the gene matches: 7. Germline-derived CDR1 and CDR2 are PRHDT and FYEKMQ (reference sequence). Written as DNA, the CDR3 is TGTGCCAGCAGCGGGGCCTCTAGCGGGTCCTACGAGCAGTACTTC. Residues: CASSGASSGSYEQYF.

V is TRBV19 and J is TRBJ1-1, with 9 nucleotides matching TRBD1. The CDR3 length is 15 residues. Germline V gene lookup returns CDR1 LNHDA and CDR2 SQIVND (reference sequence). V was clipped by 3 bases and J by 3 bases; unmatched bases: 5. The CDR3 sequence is CASSISGTGYTEAFF. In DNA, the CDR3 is TGTGCCAGTAGTATTAGCGGGACAGGGTACACTGAAGCTTTCTTT.

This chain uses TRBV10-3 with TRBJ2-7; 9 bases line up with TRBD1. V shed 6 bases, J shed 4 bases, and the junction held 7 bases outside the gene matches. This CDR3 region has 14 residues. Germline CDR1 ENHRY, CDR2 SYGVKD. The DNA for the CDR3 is TGTGCCATCAGGAGCGGGACAGGGATATACGAGCAGTACTTC. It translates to CAIRSGTGIYEQYF.

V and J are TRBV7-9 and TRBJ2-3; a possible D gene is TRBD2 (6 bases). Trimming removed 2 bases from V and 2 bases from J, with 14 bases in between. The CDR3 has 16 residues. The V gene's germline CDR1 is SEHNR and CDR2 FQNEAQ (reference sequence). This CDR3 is CASSLFRSSVTDTQYF. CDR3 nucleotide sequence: TGTGCCAGCAGCTTATTCAGGTCTAGCGTCACAGATACGCAGTATTTT.

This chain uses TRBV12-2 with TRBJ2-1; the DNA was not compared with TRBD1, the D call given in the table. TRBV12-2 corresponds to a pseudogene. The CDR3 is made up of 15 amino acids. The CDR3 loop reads CASRLDQGSYNEQFF. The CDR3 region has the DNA TGTGCAAGTCGCTTAGACCAGGGGTCCTACAATGAGCAGTTCTTC.

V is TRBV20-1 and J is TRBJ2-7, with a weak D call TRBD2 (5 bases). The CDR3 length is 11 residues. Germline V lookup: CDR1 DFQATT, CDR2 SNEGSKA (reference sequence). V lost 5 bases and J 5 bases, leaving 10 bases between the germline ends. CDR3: CSAGLLDEQYF. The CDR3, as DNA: TGCAGTGCTGGACTGTTGGACGAGCAGTACTTC.

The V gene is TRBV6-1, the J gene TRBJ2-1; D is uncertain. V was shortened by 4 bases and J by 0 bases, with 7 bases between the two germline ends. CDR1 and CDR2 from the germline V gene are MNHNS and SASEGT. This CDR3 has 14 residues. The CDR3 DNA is TGTGCCAGCAGTGCGGGTCCCTCCTACAATGAGCAGTTCTTC. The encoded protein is CASSAGPSYNEQFF.

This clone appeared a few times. CDR3: CASSGQGRLAGRWTDTQYF. The CDR3 region has the DNA TGTGCCAGCAGTGGACAGGGCCGATTAGCGGGGAGGTGGACAGATACGCAGTATTTT. This chain connects TRBV2 to TRBJ2-3; the D gene is possibly TRBD2 (8 bases). The V gene's germline CDR1 is SNHLY and CDR2 FYNNEI. This CDR3 comprises 19 residues. The V end was cut by 4 bases, the J end by 3 bases, with 26 bases between.